This T cell receptor beta chain was found in a study of shared clonotypes between healthy human individuals (dated by TCRdb to the early 2020s). About the study as a whole: Two women and a few men aged 18 to 49 years were included in the cohort. Per donor, leukapheresis produced somewhere between about 0.85 and 9.5 billion PBMCs. To increase sequencing depth and limit assay-specific biases, TCR repertoire library preparation and sequencing were carried out by different laboratories using diverse techniques. For each donor, CD4 naive and CD4 memory were each run on three plates, CD8 naive on two plates, and CD8 memory on one plate. Blood TCR repertoires of about five healthy adults were deeply sequenced to estimate repertoire size and the extent of clonotype sharing between individuals.

Healthy HIV-negative adults with no recently reported acute infections or vaccinations were included as donors. Every donor was a Caucasian adult living in Nashville, Tennessee, USA. CD4+ T cells were enriched by magnetic negative selection; naive cells were then positively selected on CD45RA, and the negative fraction formed the memory subset. After blood collection by leukapheresis, PBMCs were isolated using Ficoll-Histopaque density gradient centrifugation and then cryopreserved in the vapor phase of liquid nitrogen. Purity and quantity of every magnetically sorted T cell population were checked by analytical flow cytometry. Genomic DNA was isolated from each sorted fraction and quantified by UV absorbance on a Nanodrop 2000c. From the cysteine through the phenylalanine, the CDR3 covers 15 amino acids. Only the CDR3 DNA is retained, 45 bases long and in frame from the first base. After removal of 0 bases from V and 8 bases from J, the junction retains 6 bases not matched to a gene. CDR1 SGHRS and CDR2 YFSETQ were looked up in the germline V gene.

What the research found in general, with its limitations: Compared with non-shared clonotypes, clonotypes shared by all four sorted-subset donors had higher generation probabilities. Sampling was restricted to blood, and TCR repertoires in tissues likely differ from the TCR repertoires found in blood. Naive subsets generally had larger estimated clonotype richness than memory subsets did. Because the study included a small number of donors, the genetic and exposure-history diversity represented was limited. Based on pairwise subsampling, the degree of clonotype sharing among donors was expected to be affected by sequencing depth. Rarefaction of sorted-subset datasets indicated incomplete sequencing despite the large sequencing depth. Sharing across several donors was observed for around 5% of naive CD4, under 4% of naive CD8, about 2.3% of memory CD4, and roughly 0.4% of memory CD8 clonotypes.

Using the deep immunoSEQ assay, multiplex PCR amplified TCR CDR3 regions from genomic DNA. Genomic DNA extracted from each cell subset was distributed evenly over all wells of several immunoSEQ 96-well plates, and each plate served as one replicate. For sorted subsets, each replicate PCR was loaded with about 0.2 ug genomic DNA, equivalent to 30,000 or so T cell genomes. Purified libraries were quantified with a Qubit 3.0 fluorometer, sized on a Bioanalyzer 2100, and re-quantified with the KAPA Library Quantification kit. Every immunoSEQ 96-well plate was sequenced on a separate single-read 150-cycle Illumina NextSeq 550 flow cell. As for the authors' bioinformatics: Because only junctional sequences without quality scores were contained in the immunoSEQ output, filtering matching that applied to full-length reads could not be performed. Sequences were annotated with PyIR, a Python wrapper for IgBLAST v1.9, using IMGT germline references to assign V/J genes and CDR3. Reads were filtered out if the reads had weak V/J assignments (E-value above 1e-6), no CDR3, stop codons, out-of-frame junctions, or ambiguous translated residues. A V3J clonotype was defined by an identical inferred V gene, J gene, and CDR3 amino acid sequence. To compute the percentage overlap between repertoires, the number of shared unique clonotypes was divided by the size of the smaller repertoire. Repertoire richness was assessed with RTK rarefaction, the Chao1 estimator, and Recon v2.1 estimates of unobserved clonotypes. OLGA was used to compute generation probabilities for all TCRbeta clonotypes that the gDNA method yielded from a handful of donors. TCRdb retrieved this table from immuneACCESS and kept in-frame rearrangements only. Not all clones are present; in checked studies, unresolved V genes account for under half, and no reason is known for the remainder. V and J calls and clone size follow that table, whereas D and trimming were derived from the DNA. This sample lists a few million clones; 85% to 95% were detected once. The leading ten clones occupy about 0.39% of the sample.

Note on this clone: The target of this receptor is not known. Per-nucleotide qualities are absent, and no much larger clonotype sits a single base away.

The TCR comes from a man younger than 35 in good health. Some clones in this sample may be carry-over from other donors' samples. Sequencing input: naive CD4+ T cells from PBMCs. According to the study, the label for this sample's cell subset or site signals: CD45RA+ positively selected. The sequence is built from TRBV5-1 and TRBJ2-1, with 9 bases aligning to TRBD2. CDR3 reads: CASSLEASGADEQFF. The nucleotides are TGCGCCAGCAGCTTGGAGGCTAGCGGGGCCGATGAGCAGTTCTTC.